The 17 T cell receptor beta chains in this list originate from one sample, sequenced in a study of long-term antiretroviral therapy in people with HIV. Survey-level immunoSEQ v3.0 assays were run. Assay: immunoSEQ multiplex PCR; the TCRdb copy retains only in-frame clones and omits some. The top ten clones hold around 10% of a sample with more than 25,000 clones, over 70% of them seen once. Sequenced material: unsorted PBMCs, taken 2.1 years after starting antiretroviral therapy. The receptors stem from a man younger than 40 with HIV.

The chain recombines TRBV7-2 with TRBJ1-3; 11 bases match TRBD1. The CDR3 runs to 17 residues. V was clipped by 5 bases and J by 4 bases; unmatched bases: 10. CDR1 and CDR2 from the germline V gene are SGHTA and FQGNSA. The CDR3: CASSLRWTGGQGNTIYF. The CDR3 DNA is TGTGCCAGCAGCCTCCGGTGGACAGGGGGCCAGGGAAACACCATATATTTT. The entire variable domain, with the rest obtained from reference TRBV7-2 and TRBJ1-3, is as follows: GAGVSQSPSNKVTEKGKDVELRCDPISGHTALYWYRQSLGQGLEFLIYFQGNSAPDKSGLPSDRFSAERTGGSVSTLTIQRTQQEDSAVYLCASSLRWTGGQGNTIYFGEGSWLTVV.

The V and J genes are TRBV5-1 and TRBJ2-2, with a possible D match to TRBD1 (5 bases). CDR1 SGHRS and CDR2 YFSETQ come from the germline V gene. This CDR3 comprises 17 residues. With 0 bases removed from V and 4 bases from J, the gap between germline ends came to 16 bases. The CDR3 region has the DNA TGCGCCAGCAGCTTGGGCTTGGGGCAGGACATCACCGGGGAGCTGTTTTTT. It encodes CASSLGLGQDITGELFF. The whole variable domain, filled in from reference TRBV5-1 and TRBJ2-2, reads KAGVTQTPRYLIKTRGQQVTLSCSPISGHRSVSWYQQTPGQGLQFLFEYFSETQRNKGNFPGRFSGRQFSNSRSEMNVSTLELGDSALYLCASSLGLGQDITGELFFGEGSRLTVL.

This chain uses TRBV7-2 with TRBJ1-2; TRBD1 aligns across 7 bases. After removal of 2 bases from V and 4 bases from J, the junction contained 10 bases not matched to a gene. CDR1 is SGHTA, CDR2 FQGNSA, per germline. This CDR3 contains 16 residues. The CDR3 nucleotides are TGTGCCAGCAGCTTACCGGGCGGGGGGACAGTCTATGGCTACACCTTC. This sequence encodes CASSLPGGGTVYGYTF.

This clone was counted between two and nine times. V and J are TRBV6-5 and TRBJ1-2; D remains unclear. This CDR3 is built from 14 residues. Trimming stripped 4 bases from V and 5 bases from J, with 14 bases between. CDR1 and CDR2 from the germline V gene are MNHEY and SVGAGI. The CDR3 DNA reads as TGTGCCAGCAGTTCGGACCTCGTTGGATATGGCTACACCTTC. This translates into CASSSDLVGYGYTF.

The chain is built from TRBV9 and TRBJ2-5, with D perhaps matching TRBD1 (6 bases). The CDR3 has 15 residues. Trimming took off 0 bases at V and 2 bases at J, with 11 bases between the two ends. Germline assignment: CDR1 SGDLS and CDR2 YYNGEE. This CDR3 is CASSVAPDRQETQYF. Written as DNA, the CDR3 is TGTGCCAGCAGCGTAGCTCCGGACAGACAAGAGACCCAGTACTTC.

This chain uses TRBV4-1 with TRBJ2-7; TRBD2 might be the D (6 bases). This CDR3 region has 16 residues. Trimming took off 1 base at V and 5 bases at J, with 18 bases between the two ends. Germline assignment: CDR1 MGHRA and CDR2 YSYEKL. For the CDR3, the DNA is TGCGCCAGCAGCCAAGGGGGAAGCGGGCTCCTGGACGAGCAGTACTTC. Translating gives CASSQGGSGLLDEQYF.

The chain uses TRBV5-1 and TRBJ1-1; tentative D call: TRBD1 (5 bases). V was clipped by 4 bases and J by 3 bases, with 13 bases between them. The CDR3 runs 14 residues. CDR1 and CDR2 from the germline V gene are SGHRS and YFSETQ. In DNA form, the CDR3 reads TGCGCCAGCAGCCTGGTGGGGGGGGACACTGAAGCTTTCTTT. Its translation: CASSLVGGDTEAFF.

V gene TRBV4-1 combines with J gene TRBJ2-3; no firm D call. CDR1 and CDR2 from the germline V gene are MGHRA and YSYEKL. There are 12 residues in the CDR3. The V end lost 0 bases, the J end lost 9 bases, and 7 bases lay between the germline ends. CDR3 sequence reads: CASSQDWKTQYF. In DNA form, the CDR3 reads TGCGCCAGCAGCCAAGATTGGAAGACGCAGTATTTT.

The chain combines TRBV27 with TRBJ2-7; possibly TRBD1 for D (6 bases). Germline V gene sequence: CDR1 MNHEY, CDR2 SMNVEV (reference sequence). There are 16 residues in the CDR3. Trimming took off 3 bases at V and 4 bases at J, with 19 bases between the two ends. For the CDR3, the DNA is TGTGCCAGCAGTTTGGCAGAACAGGGCGTTATGTACGAGCAGTACTTC. Translating gives CASSLAEQGVMYEQYF.

The genes are TRBV6-5 and TRBJ1-6; 10 bases line up with TRBD1. Germline trimming cut 5 bases from V and 7 bases from J; bases unmatched to any gene: 2. The CDR3 runs 14 residues. Per the germline V gene, CDR1 is MNHEY and CDR2 is SVGAGI. The CDR3 nucleotides are TGTGCCAGCAGTCCGGGACAGGGGAATTCACCCCTCCACTTT. As protein: CASSPGQGNSPLHF.

This sequence joins TRBV19 and TRBJ2-3; D gene uncertain. This CDR3 contains 16 residues. The germline gives CDR1 LNHDA, CDR2 SQIVND (reference sequence). Trimming shortened V by 6 bases and J by 0 bases, and 16 bases separated the two germline ends. In DNA, the CDR3 is TGTGCCAGTAGACGCGGCCTCGAGGCTAGCACAGATACGCAGTATTTT. Translating gives CASRRGLEASTDTQYF. The variable domain in full, completed from reference TRBV19 and TRBJ2-3, reads DGGITQSPKYLFRKEGQNVTLSCEQNLNHDAMYWYRQDPGQGLRLIYYSQIVNDFQKGDIAEGYSVSREKKESFPLTVTSAQKNPTAFYLCASRRGLEASTDTQYFGPGTRLTVL.

The gene calls are TRBV15 and TRBJ1-1, with 8 bases matching TRBD1. Germline assignment: CDR1 LNHNV and CDR2 YYDKDF (reference sequence). V lost 6 bases and J lost 4; bases outside the gene matches: 16. The CDR3 runs 17 residues. In nucleotides, the CDR3 is TGTGCCACCAGGTTAGGACAGGGTCAGAGGCTGGGCACTGAAGCTTTCTTT. Translated, it gives CATRLGQGQRLGTEAFF.

The chain combines TRBV6-6 with TRBJ1-4, with a weak D call TRBD1 (6 bases). This CDR3 contains 14 residues. V gave up 2 bases and J gave up 5 bases, with 9 bases separating them. CDR1 and CDR2 from the germline V gene are MNHNY and SVGAGI (reference sequence). In DNA, the CDR3 is TGTGCCAGCAGTTACGGGGGGCCCAATGAAAAACTGTTTTTT. Encoded protein: CASSYGGPNEKLFF.

This rearrangement joins TRBV7-9 to TRBJ2-5, with D perhaps TRBD1 (6 bases). Judging by the DNA end, TRBJ2-7 fits better; the J call may be wrong. Looked up from germline, CDR1 is SEHNR and CDR2 is FQNEAQ (reference sequence). The CDR3 spans 12 residues. The chain's CDR3 is CASRQGTYEQYF. DNA for the CDR3: TGTGCCAGCAGACAGGGCACCTACGAGCAGTACTTC.

The J gene is TRBJ2-2, the V gene TRBV29-1; 7 nucleotides agree with TRBD2. The ends lost 5 bases at V and 4 bases at J; junction bases unmatched: 7. Per germline, CDR1 SQVTM and CDR2 ANQGSEA. The CDR3 sequence is 14 residues long. In nucleotides, the CDR3 is TGCAGCGTTAGGCCTGGGGGGGGCACCGGGGAGCTGTTTTTT. The encoded protein is CSVRPGGGTGELFF.

V and J are TRBV5-4 and TRBJ2-2, with 7 positions matching TRBD2. The ends lost 2 bases at V and 3 bases at J; junction bases unmatched: 1. This CDR3 has 14 residues. The V gene's germline CDR1 is SGHNT and CDR2 YYREEE (reference sequence). CDR3 nucleotides: TGTGCCAGCAGCTTTGGGGGGGACACCGGGGAGCTGTTTTTT. Residues: CASSFGGDTGELFF.

The V gene is TRBV11-2, the J gene TRBJ1-6; D may be TRBD1 (6 bases). CDR3 length equals 16 residues. The germline V gene has CDR1 SGHAT and CDR2 FQNNGV. V was shortened by 5 bases and J by 7 bases, with 18 bases between the two germline ends. The CDR3 loop reads CASSLKGGAGNSPLHF. The CDR3 DNA is TGTGCCAGCAGCCTTAAGGGGGGGGCGGGGAATTCACCCCTCCACTTT.